Sequencing of this T cell receptor (beta chain) was carried out in a study of T cells in Graves' hyperthyroidism and ophthalmopathy. General study findings and limits: The majority of expanded thyroid clonotypes above 0.001 also appeared in blood.

Germline CDR1 DFQATT, CDR2 SNEGSKA (reference sequence). Trimming took 3 bases from V and 4 from J; bases not matched to a gene: 6. The CDR3 sequence is 14 residues long. This clonotype appeared a few times. What it binds is not known. Inclusion characteristics of ophthalmopathy patients comprised a Clinical Activity Score of at least 3, a NOSPECS grade of at least 4, and duration under 3 months. Any patient presenting with uncontrolled infection, other autoimmune disease, pregnancy or lactation was left out. For the diagnoses, clinical symptoms, serum thyroxine and TRAb, thyroid ultrasound and orbital computed tomography were used. RNA transcripts served as the template for amplifying TCR beta CDR3 regions. When the TCR CDR3 underwent first-round RT-PCR, the HTBI primer set was used. MiXCR was run by TCRdb on the multiplex PCR reads, yielding one entry per CDR3 protein. The data contain about 400,000 distinct CDR3 sequences, about 14% of them singletons.

The source material was blood. The receptor was isolated from a woman between 25 and 40 years old with Graves' ophthalmopathy. V and J are TRBV20-1 and TRBJ1-5, with 7 bases fitting TRBD1. CDR3 in amino acids: CSARDRRGNQPQHF. The CDR3 DNA sequence: TGCAGTGCTAGGGACAGGAGGGGAAATCAGCCCCAGCATTTT.